This T cell receptor (beta chain) was identified during a study of human T cells and chemical hapten exposure. Specified time point: patch test 3, about 24 weeks after DPC sensitization. Treatment reported: therapeutic diphenylcyclopropenone sensitization with weekly scalp DPC. The donor pool consisted of alopecia patients aged 18 to 70 years, considered suitable for DPC. TCRdb processed the RACE reads anew with MiXCR; each CDR3 protein has one entry. The repertoire holds 55,000 to 75,000 distinct CDR3 sequences, with around 12% as singletons. This clonotype was seen many times. This CDR3 has 12 residues. CDR1 is SEHNR and CDR2 is FQNEAQ in the germline V gene (reference sequence). The ends were cut back, 1 base at V and 4 bases at J, with 4 bases in the middle.

Sequencing was performed on whole blood, taken in connection with sensitization to the hapten diphenylcyclopropenone (DPC). The source of this sequence is a man under 40 with alopecia areata. Some clones in this sample may be carry-over from other donors' samples. The rearrangement joins TRBV7-9 to TRBJ1-1; D unresolved. CDR3 sequence reads: CASSLGATEAFF. DNA of the CDR3: TGTGCCAGCAGCTTAGGGGCCACTGAAGCTTTCTTT.